This is a list of T cell receptor beta chains from one sample in a study of blood T cell repertoires in COVID-19. TCRdb's copy holds only in-frame clones and misses some; the assay was immunoSEQ multiplex PCR. In the table there are some 40,000 clones, 80% to 95% of which are singletons. Sequencing used peripheral blood. The receptors stem from an elderly woman with acute or convalescent COVID-19. Both conserved end residues are part of each CDR3. A D gene is named only where the DNA matches it firmly. Size values are once, few and many counts, or a class for expanded clones, and some rows have none.

d_gene	v_gene	abundance	j_gene	CDR3aa	CDR3nt
NA	TRBV29-1	NA	TRBJ2-3	CSVVRGAAHTDTQYF	TGCAGCGTTGTTCGGGGGGCAGCACACACAGATACGCAGTATTTT
TRBD2	TRBV15	NA	TRBJ2-1	CATSVGGGQINEQFF	TGTGCCACCAGCGTAGGCGGGGGGCAAATCAATGAGCAGTTCTTC
TRBD2	TRBV7-6	once	TRBJ2-7	CASSELAGELSYEQYF	TGTGCCAGCAGCGAGCTAGCGGGGGAGCTCTCCTACGAGCAGTACTTC
NA	TRBV12-3/TRBV12-4	NA	TRBJ2-2	CASNRFTGELFF	TGTGCCAGTAACAGGTTCACCGGGGAGCTGTTTTTT
TRBD1	TRBV5-1	NA	TRBJ2-5	CASGQGDKETQYF	TGCGCCAGCGGACAGGGGGACAAGGAGACCCAGTACTTC
NA	TRBV27	NA	TRBJ1-2	CASSLGLNYGYTF	TGTGCCAGCAGTTTAGGCCTCAACTATGGCTACACCTTC
NA	TRBV25-1	NA	TRBJ1-3	CASSGTVSGNTIYF	TGTGCCAGCAGTGGGACAGTCTCTGGAAACACCATATATTTT
NA	TRBV5-6	NA	TRBJ1-3	CASSLDRAGNTIYF	TGTGCCAGCAGCTTGGACAGGGCTGGAAACACCATATATTTT
NA	TRBV6-5	NA	TRBJ1-5	CASSYSGQGPNQPQHF	TGTGCCAGCAGTTACTCGGGGCAAGGGCCCAATCAGCCCCAGCATTTT
TRBD1	TRBV7-9	NA	TRBJ1-2	CASSLARPGTGEGYTF	TGTGCCAGCAGCTTAGCTAGGCCCGGGACAGGGGAAGGCTACACCTTC
NA	TRBV6-5	NA	TRBJ1-1	CATRAPPTEAFF	TGTGCCACGCGGGCCCCCCCCACTGAAGCTTTCTTT
TRBD1	TRBV3-1/TRBV3-2	NA	TRBJ1-1	CASSQAGTGGAAFF	TGTGCCAGCAGCCAAGCCGGGACAGGGGGCGCCGCTTTCTTT
TRBD1	TRBV29-1	NA	TRBJ1-1	CSVSGQVNTEAFF	TGCAGCGTTTCGGGACAGGTGAACACTGAAGCTTTCTTT
NA	TRBV6-5	NA	TRBJ1-1	CASSPQGTEAFF	TGTGCCAGCAGCCCACAGGGAACTGAAGCTTTCTTT
NA	TRBV5-8	NA	TRBJ2-2	CASSLSIGGPNGELFF	TGTGCCAGCAGCTTGTCGATCGGGGGGCCGAACGGGGAGCTGTTTTTT
NA	TRBV3-1/TRBV3-2	NA	TRBJ2-7	CASSLPQTGADEQYF	TGTGCCAGCAGCCTGCCCCAGACGGGAGCGGACGAGCAGTACTTC
TRBD1	TRBV7-8	NA	TRBJ2-1	CASSLWTGANEQFF	TGTGCCAGCAGCTTGTGGACAGGGGCCAATGAGCAGTTCTTC
NA	TRBV5-1	NA	TRBJ2-1	CASSGLPSYNEQFF	TGCGCCAGCAGTGGACTCCCCTCCTACAATGAGCAGTTCTTC
NA	TRBV19	NA	TRBJ1-2	CASSMGSGNYGYTF	TGTGCCAGTAGTATGGGGTCAGGGAACTATGGCTACACCTTC
TRBD1	TRBV15	once	TRBJ1-4	CATSRDWGQGALEKLFF	TGTGCCACCAGCAGAGATTGGGGACAGGGGGCCTTAGAAAAACTGTTTTTT